This TCR beta chain originates from a study of beta chain features in type 1 diabetes. Study-wide points: Shorter TCRB CDR3s, moderately but significantly so, were found in Type 1 diabetes patients in all four CD4+ subsets.

This clone turned up a few times. Antigen: not known. Isolated RNA was reverse transcribed in full, so expressed TCRB transcripts were sequenced. Profiled with immunoSEQ multiplex PCR; TCRdb holds only in-frame clones, not every one. The sample holds 250,000 to 400,000 clones, around 15% seen once. V shed 5 bases and J shed 0 bases, with 17 bases lying between them. Looked up from germline, CDR1 is SGHAT and CDR2 is FQNNGV. This CDR3 region has 17 residues. The gene calls are TRBV11-2 and TRBJ1-3; possible D gene TRBD1, 6 bases. The TCR was taken from a man aged 25-45 years in good health. Sequencing was performed on central memory CD4+ T cells from blood. Written as DNA, the CDR3 is TGTGCCAGCAGCAGAACTAATGACAGGCCCTCTGGAAACACCATATATTTT. This translates into CASSRTNDRPSGNTIYF.